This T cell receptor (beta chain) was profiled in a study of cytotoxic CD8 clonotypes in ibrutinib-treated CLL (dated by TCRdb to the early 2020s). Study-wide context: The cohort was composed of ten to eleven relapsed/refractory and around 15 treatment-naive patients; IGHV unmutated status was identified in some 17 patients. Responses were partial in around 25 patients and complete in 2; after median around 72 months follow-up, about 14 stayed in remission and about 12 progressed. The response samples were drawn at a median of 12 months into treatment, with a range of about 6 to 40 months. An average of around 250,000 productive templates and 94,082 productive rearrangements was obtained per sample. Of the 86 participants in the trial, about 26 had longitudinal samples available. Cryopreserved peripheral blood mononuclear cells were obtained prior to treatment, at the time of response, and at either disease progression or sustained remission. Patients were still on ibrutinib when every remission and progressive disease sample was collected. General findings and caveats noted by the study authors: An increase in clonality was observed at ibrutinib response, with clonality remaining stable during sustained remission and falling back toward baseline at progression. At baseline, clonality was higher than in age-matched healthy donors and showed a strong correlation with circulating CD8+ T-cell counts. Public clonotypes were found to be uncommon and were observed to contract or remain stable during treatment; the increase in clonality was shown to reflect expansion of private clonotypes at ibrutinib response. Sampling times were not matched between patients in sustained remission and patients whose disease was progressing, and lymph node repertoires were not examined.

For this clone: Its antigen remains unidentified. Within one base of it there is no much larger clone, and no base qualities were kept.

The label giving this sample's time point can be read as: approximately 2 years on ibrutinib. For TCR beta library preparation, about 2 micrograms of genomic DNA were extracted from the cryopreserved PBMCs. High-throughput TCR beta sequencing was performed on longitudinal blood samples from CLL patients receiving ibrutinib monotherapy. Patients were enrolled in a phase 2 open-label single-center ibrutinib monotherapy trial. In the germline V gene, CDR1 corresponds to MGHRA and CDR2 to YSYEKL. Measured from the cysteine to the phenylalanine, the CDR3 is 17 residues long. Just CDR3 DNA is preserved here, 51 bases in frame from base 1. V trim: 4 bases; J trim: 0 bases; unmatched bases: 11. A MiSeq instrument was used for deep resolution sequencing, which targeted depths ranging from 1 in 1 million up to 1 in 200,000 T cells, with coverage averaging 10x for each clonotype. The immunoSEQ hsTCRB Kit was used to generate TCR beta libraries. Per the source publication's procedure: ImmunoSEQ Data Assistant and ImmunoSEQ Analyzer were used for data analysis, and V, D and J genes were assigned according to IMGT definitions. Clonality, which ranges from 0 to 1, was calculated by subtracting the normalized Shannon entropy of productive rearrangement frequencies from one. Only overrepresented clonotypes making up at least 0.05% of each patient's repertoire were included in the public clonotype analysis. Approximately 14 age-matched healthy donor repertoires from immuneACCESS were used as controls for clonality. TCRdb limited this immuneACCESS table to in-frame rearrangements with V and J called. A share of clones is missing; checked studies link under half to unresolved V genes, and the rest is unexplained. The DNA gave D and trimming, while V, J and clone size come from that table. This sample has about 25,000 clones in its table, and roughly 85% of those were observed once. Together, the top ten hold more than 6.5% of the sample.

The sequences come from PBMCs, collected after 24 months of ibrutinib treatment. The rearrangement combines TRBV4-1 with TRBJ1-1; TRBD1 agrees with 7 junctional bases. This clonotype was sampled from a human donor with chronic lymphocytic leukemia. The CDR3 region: CASSRKDLTGMNTEAFF. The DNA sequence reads TGCGCCAGCAGCCGCAAAGATTTGACAGGGATGAACACTGAAGCTTTCTTT.